The T cell receptor (beta chain) under discussion was sequenced for a study of OX40 agonist ivuxolimab in advanced cancers. The study's findings and limits: Researchers did not determine the expanded peripheral T cells' antigen specificity. In a subset of nonresponders, normalized T-cell clonal expansion was also low. On average, a greater number of expanded clones characterised CD8+ T cells relative to CD4+.

Only in-frame clones appear in the TCRdb table, and some are missing; sequencing was by immunoSEQ multiplex PCR. This table holds over 80,000 clones, 75% to 90% found once. Germline loops: CDR1 SGHNT, CDR2 YENEEA. This CDR3 is built from 13 residues. V lost 4 bases, J lost 4 bases, and 10 bases lay in between. Researchers took blood at baseline, on cycle 4 day 1, and on cycle 7 day 1. To note about this clone: Its specificity is unknown.

The sequence was obtained from an adult with an advanced solid tumor such as melanoma, head and neck, liver or kidney cancer. This sequence joins TRBV11-3 and TRBJ2-5; D unresolved. Sequenced here: CD4+ or CD8+ T cells sorted from blood, sampled in a trial of the OX40 agonist ivuxolimab. The CDR3 loop reads CASSSTPGETQYF. For the CDR3, the DNA is TGTGCCAGCAGCTCCACGCCCGGAGAGACCCAGTACTTC.